This T cell receptor beta chain was sequenced during a study of cytomegalovirus exposure and HLA in healthy donors. Findings of the study overall: Later analysis showed TCR association rates varying by HLA locus, highest for DRB1 and lowest for HLA-C. TCR beta V segments were, for the most part, productive about 87% or about 30% of the time in an earlier analysis. Other equally common chains were less clonally expanded than HLA-associated TCR beta chains, a later analysis showed. Presence/absence analyses assumed roughly uniform sequencing depth across donors, which may not hold.

In the case of this clone: What it binds is unknown.

13 Jbeta primers and 60 Vbeta primers were used for the PCR. Clones were sequenced by immunoSEQ multiplex PCR, and TCRdb holds only the in-frame ones, with some missing. The repertoire has approximately 150,000 clones, roughly four fifths of them found once; the top ten carry roughly 9.9%. The CDR3 contains 14 residues. CDR1 SGHTS and CDR2 YDEGEE come from the germline V gene. V shed 4 bases, J shed 3 bases, and the junction held 5 bases outside the gene matches. Sequencing was carried out using PBMCs. The gene calls are TRBV5-8 and TRBJ2-3, with TRBD2 matching 7 bases. This sequence originates from a woman in her sixties or seventies in good health and CMV-seropositive. CDR3 residues: CASSGGRETDTQYF. The CDR3, as DNA: TGTGCCAGCAGCGGGGGGAGGGAGACAGATACGCAGTATTTT.